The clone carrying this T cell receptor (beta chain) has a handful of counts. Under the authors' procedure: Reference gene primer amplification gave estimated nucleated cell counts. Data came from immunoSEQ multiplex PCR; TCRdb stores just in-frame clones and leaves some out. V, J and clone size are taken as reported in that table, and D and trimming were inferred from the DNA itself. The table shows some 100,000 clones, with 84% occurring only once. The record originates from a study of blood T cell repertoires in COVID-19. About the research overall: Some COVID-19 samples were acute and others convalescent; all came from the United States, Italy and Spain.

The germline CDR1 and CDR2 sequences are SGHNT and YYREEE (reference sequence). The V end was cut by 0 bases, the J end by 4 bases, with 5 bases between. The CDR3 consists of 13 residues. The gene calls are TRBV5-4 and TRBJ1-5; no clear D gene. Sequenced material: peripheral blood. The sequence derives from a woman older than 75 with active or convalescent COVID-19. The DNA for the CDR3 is TGTGCCAGCAGCTTGGATATGAATCAGCCCCAGCATTTT. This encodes CASSLDMNQPQHF.